The 22 T cell receptor beta chains reported below all come from one sample, sequenced in a study of blood T cell repertoires in COVID-19. Method: immunoSEQ multiplex PCR; TCRdb's copy keeps in-frame clones and lacks some. The sample shows around 100,000 clones, around 88% of them seen only once. The sequenced sample was peripheral blood. All receptors come from a human donor in a cohort sampled during active COVID-19.

The V gene is TRBV3-1 (or the pseudogene TRBV3-2), the J gene TRBJ1-2, with 9 bases that match TRBD1. V was clipped by 1 base and J by 3 bases; unmatched bases: 6. This CDR3 contains 16 residues. Germline values: CDR1 LGHDT, CDR2 YNNKEL (reference sequence). The CDR3 bases are TGTGCCAGCAGCCAAGGGACAGGGGATAACTACTATGGCTACACCTTC. As protein: CASSQGTGDNYYGYTF.

This clone has just one count. The rearrangement links TRBV28 to TRBJ1-1; D not resolved. From germline, CDR1 is MDHEN and CDR2 SYDVKM. CDR3 length equals 15 residues. The V gene lost 4 bases and the J gene lost 11 bases, with 23 bases spanning the gap. The CDR3 spells CASSSFAEGSATAFF. CDR3 sequence (DNA): TGTGCCAGCAGTTCCTTTGCGGAGGGAAGCGCCACGGCTTTCTTT.

V gene TRBV28 combines with J gene TRBJ1-2, with 7 bases that match TRBD1. The CDR3 extends over 13 amino acids. V shed 5 bases and J 8 bases; nucleotides not matched to a gene: 8. From germline, CDR1 is MDHEN and CDR2 SYDVKM. CDR3 DNA: TGTGCCAGCAGTGAGGACAGGAAAAGGGGCTACACCTTC. It specifies CASSEDRKRGYTF.

The V gene is TRBV27, the J gene TRBJ2-5; 15 bases align to TRBD2. This CDR3 is built from 18 residues. The germline CDR1 and CDR2 sequences are MNHEY and SMNVEV (reference sequence). Trimming at V came to 4 bases and at J to 2 bases, leaving 8 bases not matched to a gene. The CDR3 bases are TGTGCCAGCAGTTCGGGACTAGCGGGAGGCCCGGCTCAAGAGACCCAGTACTTC. As protein: CASSSGLAGGPAQETQYF.

The chain recombines TRBV7-2 with TRBJ2-5; D perhaps matches TRBD2 (7 bases). Per germline, CDR1 SGHTA and CDR2 FQGNSA. The CDR3 is 17 amino acids. V was trimmed by 5 bases and J by 10 bases, leaving 29 bases between them. Here the CDR3 reads CASSPTLNRGGSSSQYF. CDR3 DNA: TGTGCCAGCAGCCCCACGCTAAATAGGGGGGGCTCAAGTAGCCAGTACTTC.

The chain couples TRBV18 to TRBJ1-1; maybe TRBD1 (6 bases). The CDR3 has 16 amino acids. The germline V and J ends were trimmed by 1 base and 3 bases, with 15 bases remaining between them. Germline CDR1 KGHSH, CDR2 LQKENI. DNA for the CDR3: TGTGCCAGCTCACCACTGGGGGCGGGAGGGGACACTGAAGCTTTCTTT. It specifies CASSPLGAGGDTEAFF.

The chain links TRBV9 to TRBJ1-2; 9 nucleotides match TRBD1. Germline loops: CDR1 SGDLS, CDR2 YYNGEE. The CDR3 sequence is 12 residues long. J lost 7 bases, V lost 4 bases, and 2 bases had no gene match. The CDR3 spells CASSQTGGGYTF. The DNA for the CDR3 is TGTGCCAGCAGCCAGACAGGGGGTGGCTACACCTTC.

The V and J genes are TRBV10-1 and TRBJ2-7; D perhaps matches TRBD2 (6 bases). CDR1 WNHNN and CDR2 SYGVQD come from the germline V gene (reference sequence). There are 12 residues in the CDR3. Trimming stripped 0 bases from V and 6 bases from J, with 6 bases between. As DNA, the CDR3 is TGCGCCAGCAGTGAGTCCGGGGGCGAGCAGTACTTC. This codes for CASSESGGEQYF.

V usage is TRBV28 and J usage is TRBJ1-1; possibly TRBD1 for D (6 bases). The CDR3 has 15 residues. In germline, CDR1 is MDHEN, CDR2 SYDVKM. Trimming pared 3 bases from V and 4 bases from J, leaving 15 bases between. The CDR3 loop reads CASSFPRGLSTEAFF. Written as DNA, the CDR3 is TGTGCCAGCAGTTTTCCCAGGGGCTTGAGCACTGAAGCTTTCTTT.

The genes are TRBV18 and TRBJ1-4, with 8 nucleotides matching TRBD1. CDR1 and CDR2 from the germline V gene are KGHSH and LQKENI. The V and J ends lost 4 bases and 4 bases, in that order; junction bases with no gene match: 8. The CDR3 length is 16 residues. The CDR3 here is CASSLDTGGVNEKLFF. The CDR3 DNA reads as TGTGCCAGCTCACTCGATACAGGGGGTGTTAATGAAAAACTGTTTTTT.

This clone turned up a few times. The rearrangement joins TRBV4-2 to TRBJ2-7, with TRBD1 identical over 9 bases. Trimming took 3 bases from V and 6 from J; bases not matched to a gene: 6. The germline gives CDR1 LGHNA, CDR2 YNFKEQ. The CDR3 is 14 residues long. CDR3 protein: CASSQPGQGPEQYF. CDR3 nucleotide sequence: TGTGCCAGCAGCCAGCCGGGACAGGGTCCCGAGCAGTACTTC.

The rearrangement uses TRBV14 and TRBJ2-3; D not resolved. The germline CDR1 and CDR2 sequences are SGHDN and FVKESK. The length of the CDR3 is 16 residues. Trimming took off 1 base at V and 7 bases at J, with 18 bases between the two ends. The CDR3 DNA reads TGTGCCAGCAGCCAAGTAGCCAGCGTCCGTTCGAATACGCAGTATTTT. Protein: CASSQVASVRSNTQYF.

The rearrangement uses TRBV5-1 and TRBJ1-4; 9 bases fit TRBD1. V shed 3 bases and J 6 bases; nucleotides not matched to a gene: 3. The CDR3 consists of 14 residues. Germline loops: CDR1 SGHRS, CDR2 YFSETQ. CDR3 sequence (DNA): TGCGCCAGCAGCTCCGGGACAGGGTATGAAAAACTGTTTTTT. It translates to CASSSGTGYEKLFF.

This clone was observed a handful of times. This chain links TRBV7-6 with TRBJ1-3, with D possibly being TRBD1 (5 bases). The CDR3 sequence is 17 residues long. Looked up from germline, CDR1 is SGHVS and CDR2 is FNYEAQ. Trimming removed 5 bases from V and 8 bases from J, with 25 bases in between. The CDR3 sequence is CASSPLSGVAIRDTIYF. CDR3 bases: TGTGCCAGCAGCCCCCTTTCGGGGGTGGCTATCAGAGACACCATATATTTT.

V usage is TRBV14 and J usage is TRBJ1-2; D ambiguous. The CDR3 runs to 13 residues. V lost 4 bases, J lost 8 bases, and 14 bases lay in between. Germline CDR1 and CDR2: SGHDN and FVKESK. The CDR3 DNA reads TGTGCCAGCAGCCCTAGAATAGGGAGCGGCTACACCTTC. This codes for CASSPRIGSGYTF.

The chain is built from TRBV6-5 and TRBJ2-3; TRBD1 agrees at 8 bases. The CDR3 is made up of 14 amino acids. V shed 9 bases, J shed 6 bases, and the junction held 11 bases outside the gene matches. From germline, CDR1 is MNHEY and CDR2 SVGAGI. DNA of the CDR3: TGTGCCAGTGGGACAGGAACTCGACAGGATACGCAGTATTTT. Translation: CASGTGTRQDTQYF.

This chain connects TRBV9 to TRBJ2-1; 7 bases are shared with TRBD1. V shed 4 bases, J shed 0 bases, and the junction held 10 bases outside the gene matches. Germline assignment: CDR1 SGDLS and CDR2 YYNGEE. CDR3 length: 17 amino acids. The CDR3 DNA is TGTGCCAGCAGCACCACCCTACAGGGGAGCTCCTACAATGAGCAGTTCTTC. Protein: CASSTTLQGSSYNEQFF.

The V call is TRBV9, the J call TRBJ2-3, with 9 bases identical to TRBD1. This CDR3 region has 15 residues. Germline V lookup: CDR1 SGDLS, CDR2 YYNGEE. V shed 5 bases, J shed 2 bases, and the junction held 6 bases outside the gene matches. The CDR3 here is CASRPGTGNTDTQYF. The DNA for the CDR3 is TGTGCCAGCAGACCCGGGACAGGGAACACAGATACGCAGTATTTT.

V and J are TRBV5-1 and TRBJ2-5, with 7 bases fitting TRBD1. CDR3 size: 16 residues. Germline values: CDR1 SGHRS, CDR2 YFSETQ. V lost 4 bases to trimming and J lost 5 bases; unmatched junction nucleotides: 14. The CDR3 sequence is CASSQGQERFVETQYF. DNA for the CDR3: TGCGCCAGCAGCCAAGGACAGGAAAGGTTCGTGGAGACCCAGTACTTC.

The chain has TRBV18 and TRBJ1-5, with D maybe TRBD1 (5 bases). Germline V gene sequence: CDR1 KGHSH, CDR2 LQKENI. The length of the CDR3 is 15 residues. V dropped 1 base and J dropped 5 bases, with 12 bases sitting between them. The CDR3 nucleotides read TGTGCCAGCTCACCACGCCAGTCAGGGCATCAGCCCCAGCATTTT. As protein: CASSPRQSGHQPQHF.

DNA of the CDR3: TGTGCCAGCAGCTTACGACAGGTTAATGAAAAACTGTTTTTT. This gives the protein CASSLRQVNEKLFF. The chain has TRBV5-6 and TRBJ1-4, with D possibly being TRBD1 (6 bases). This CDR3 is built from 14 residues. The germline V and J ends were trimmed by 2 bases and 4 bases, with 9 bases remaining between them. Germline V CDR1 and CDR2: SGHDT, YYEEEE. The whole variable domain, remainder taken from reference TRBV5-6 and TRBJ1-4, is DAGVTQSPTHLIKTRGQQVTLRCSPKSGHDTVSWYQQALGQGPQFIFQYYEEEERQRGNFPDRFSGHQFPNYSSELNVNALLLGDSALYLCASSLRQVNEKLFFGSGTQLSVL.

This clone has just one count. The chain couples TRBV12-3 or TRBV12-4 to TRBJ1-2, with D unclear. The CDR3 is 11 amino acids. Trimming removed 5 bases at V and 7 bases at J, with 8 bases between. The CDR3 is CASSTRTGYTF. The CDR3 region has the DNA TGTGCCAGCAGTACTCGTACTGGCTACACCTTC.